This T cell receptor (beta chain) stems from a study of blood T cells in healthy people across ages. Study-level results: More naive CD4+ cells and higher diversity marked long-lived donors relative to aged donors.

For the second PCR, which ran for about 7 to 11 cycles, a sample-barcoded 5' primer and a J-beta primer mix were used. TCRdb passed the 5' RACE reads through MiXCR, listing each CDR3 protein once. This sample yields around 1.5 million distinct CDR3 sequences, of which 40% to 50% are seen a single time; approximately 7.9% belongs to the top ten. Note on this clonotype: Antigen: not known.

Trimming took 10 bases from V and 7 from J, leaving 22 bases between them. The CDR3 is made up of 14 amino acids. CDR1 and CDR2 (germline): SNHLY, FYNNEI. The chain joins TRBV2 to TRBJ1-1; D is possibly TRBD1 (5 bases). The sequenced sample consisted of blood. The clonotype was recovered from a woman aged 18 to 35 in good health. CDR3 sequence reads: CATRAPGKAFEAFF. CDR3 in DNA: TGTGCCACCCGGGCCCCAGGGAAGGCCTTTGAAGCTTTCTTT.